This entry is about one TCR beta chain. The antigen is undetermined. Assay used: immunoSEQ multiplex PCR; TCRdb lists only in-frame clones, some missing. The data show over 100,000 clones, just under 95% seen once. The sample is drawn from a study of graft-versus-host responses after intestinal transplantation. Study context: Every transplant recipient was induced with anti-thymocyte globulin, then maintained on tacrolimus and steroids for around 3 years. General observations from the study: Association was observed between peak circulating GvH clone levels and early post-transplant HvG declines. Graft-donor T cell macrochimerism in patients accompanied high graft-versus-host to host-versus-graft clonal ratios in allografts. GvH clones were found in recipient marrow; some appeared first in ileum or blood.

This CDR3 contains 15 residues. Germline V gene lookup returns CDR1 SGHNT and CDR2 YENEEA. The V gene lost 0 bases and the J gene lost 5 bases, with 11 bases spanning the gap. Sequencing was performed on unstimulated CD8+ T cells sorted from spleen or lymph node cells, taken before transplant. This sequence joins TRBV11-3 and TRBJ2-1, with D unclear. The sequence was collected from a human donor who was the organ donor for an intestinal transplant. CDR3 in amino acids: CASSLEFGYNNEQFF. The CDR3 DNA is TGTGCCAGCAGCTTAGAGTTCGGCTATAACAATGAGCAGTTCTTC.